This T cell receptor (beta chain) was sequenced in a study of vaccination and CD4 T cells after COVID-19. Overall study: Control cultures used a CEFX viral epitope pool, an HIV-1 Nef peptide pool, or no peptide. Findings and caveats of the study: In convalescent patients, 304 of 307 vaccine-specific clones were spike mono-reactive.

Treatment meaning: approximately 11-day PBMC culture with coronavirus spike peptide pools or control peptides (ViraFEST assay). Trimming cost V 4 bases and J 8 bases; bases outside gene matches: 9. The CDR3 has 14 amino acids. CDR1 is GTSNPN, CDR2 SVGIG, per germline (reference sequence). Cultured CD4+ T-cell DNA underwent Oncomine TCR Beta short-read sequencing. TCRdb redid the calling of the PCR reads with MiXCR, one entry per CDR3 protein. The sample lists over 20,000 distinct CDR3 sequences, 45% to 65% occurring once. This clonotype was counted between two and nine times. The antigen remains undetermined.

The chain has TRBV30 and TRBJ1-4; the match to TRBD1 covers 8 bases. The specimen was CD4+ T cells from blood, cultured in vitro. The receptor was isolated from a human donor who had recovered from COVID-19. The CDR3 nucleotides read TGTGCCTGGAACTTGGACAGGGTTGGCGAAAAACTGTTTTTT. This sequence encodes CAWNLDRVGEKLFF.